This entry describes one TCR beta chain. Antigen: not known. Via MiXCR, TCRdb re-called the RT-PCR reads, giving one row per CDR3 protein. This sample has hundreds of thousands of distinct CDR3 sequences, with 12% to 15% found just once. This sample stems from a study of response to subunit inactivated influenza vaccine. Study-level results: Researchers suggested that each seasonal influenza vaccination recruits few new T cells.

This TCR derives from a man between 50 and 59 years old who received an inactivated influenza vaccine. The input for sequencing was PBMCs from blood, taken less than 15 days before vaccination.

In DNA, the CDR3 is TGCGCCAGCACGAGGTCGGGCACTGAAGCTTTCTTT. It codes for CASTRSGTEAFF. The chain combines TRBV5-1 with TRBJ1-1; D call uncertain. Germline V lookup: CDR1 SGHRS, CDR2 YFSETQ. The CDR3 runs to 12 residues. The germline V and J ends were trimmed by 6 bases and 4 bases, with 10 bases remaining between them. The variable domain in full, with the rest retrieved from reference TRBV5-1 and TRBJ1-1, is KAGVTQTPRYLIKTRGQQVTLSCSPISGHRSVSWYQQTPGQGLQFLFEYFSETQRNKGNFPGRFSGRQFSNSRSEMNVSTLELGDSALYLCASTRSGTEAFFGQGTRLTVV.